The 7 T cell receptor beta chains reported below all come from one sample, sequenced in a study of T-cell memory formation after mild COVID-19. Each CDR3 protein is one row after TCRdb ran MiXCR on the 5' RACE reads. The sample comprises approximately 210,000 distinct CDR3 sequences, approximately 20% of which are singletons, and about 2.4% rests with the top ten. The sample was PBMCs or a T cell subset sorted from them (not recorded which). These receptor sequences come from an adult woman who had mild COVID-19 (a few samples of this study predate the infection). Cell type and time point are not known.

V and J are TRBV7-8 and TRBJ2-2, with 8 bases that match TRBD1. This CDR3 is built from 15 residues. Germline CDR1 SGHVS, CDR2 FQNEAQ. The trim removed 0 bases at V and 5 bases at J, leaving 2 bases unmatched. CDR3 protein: CASSLATGGTGELFF. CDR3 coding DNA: TGTGCCAGCAGCTTAGCCACAGGGGGAACCGGGGAGCTGTTTTTT.

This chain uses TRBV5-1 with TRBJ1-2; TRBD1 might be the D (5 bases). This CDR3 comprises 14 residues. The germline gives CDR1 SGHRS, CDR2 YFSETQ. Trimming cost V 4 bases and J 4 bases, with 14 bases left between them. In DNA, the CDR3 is TGCGCCAGCAGCCCCCGGGATGGGGCCTATGGCTACACCTTC. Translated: CASSPRDGAYGYTF.

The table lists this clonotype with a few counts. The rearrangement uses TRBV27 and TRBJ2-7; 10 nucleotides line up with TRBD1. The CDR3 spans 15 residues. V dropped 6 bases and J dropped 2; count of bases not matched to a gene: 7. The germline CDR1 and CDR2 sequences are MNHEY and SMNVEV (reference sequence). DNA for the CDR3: TGTGCCAGCAGCCTCCATGGACAGGGGGCCTACGAGCAGTACTTC. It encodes CASSLHGQGAYEQYF.

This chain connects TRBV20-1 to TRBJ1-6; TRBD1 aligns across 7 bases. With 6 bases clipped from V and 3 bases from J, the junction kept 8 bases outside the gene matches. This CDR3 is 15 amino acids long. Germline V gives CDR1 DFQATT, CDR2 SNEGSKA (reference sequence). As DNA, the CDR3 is TGCAGTGCGGGGGAGGGGGCAGGCTATAATTCACCCCTCCACTTT. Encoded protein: CSAGEGAGYNSPLHF.

The CDR3 loop is CSVEDPGTQYF. The CDR3 DNA follows: TGCAGCGTTGAAGATCCGGGGACCCAGTACTTC. The chain has TRBV29-1 and TRBJ2-5; D is uncertain. The germline V and J ends were trimmed by 0 bases and 7 bases, with 6 bases remaining between them. The CDR3 extends over 11 amino acids. Germline CDR1 is SQVTM and CDR2 is ANQGSEA. Based on the CDR3 plus reference TRBV29-1 and TRBJ2-5, the full variable domain is SAVISQKPSRDICQRGTSLTIQCQVDSQVTMMFWYRQQPGQSLTLIATANQGSEATYESGFVIDKFPISRPNLTFSTLTVSNMSPEDSSIYLCSVEDPGTQYFGPGTRLLVL.

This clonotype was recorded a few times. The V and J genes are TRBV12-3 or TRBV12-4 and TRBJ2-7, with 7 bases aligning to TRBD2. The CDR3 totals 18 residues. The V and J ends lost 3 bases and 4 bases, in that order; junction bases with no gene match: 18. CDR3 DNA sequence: TGTGCCAGCAGTTTCAGCCTCGGAGGTGGCGGGAGAGCATACGAGCAGTACTTC. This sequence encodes CASSFSLGGGGRAYEQYF.

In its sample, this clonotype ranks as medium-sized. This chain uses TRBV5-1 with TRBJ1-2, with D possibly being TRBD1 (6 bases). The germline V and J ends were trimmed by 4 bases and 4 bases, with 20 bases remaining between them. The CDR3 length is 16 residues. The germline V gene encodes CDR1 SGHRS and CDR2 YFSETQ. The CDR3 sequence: CASSPGQLLTSYGYTF. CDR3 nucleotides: TGCGCCAGCAGCCCCGGACAGCTACTTACTTCCTATGGCTACACCTTC. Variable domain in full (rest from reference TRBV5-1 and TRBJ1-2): KAGVTQTPRYLIKTRGQQVTLSCSPISGHRSVSWYQQTPGQGLQFLFEYFSETQRNKGNFPGRFSGRQFSNSRSEMNVSTLELGDSALYLCASSPGQLLTSYGYTFGSGTRLTVV.